What follows is one T cell receptor beta chain and its context. The data were obtained in a study of Ad26.COV2.S vaccination and SARS-CoV-2 variants. The CDR3 length is 15 residues. Germline V gene sequence: CDR1 LGHNA, CDR2 YSLEER. Trimming at V came to 0 bases and at J to 2 bases, leaving 4 bases not matched to a gene. Sequenced by immunoSEQ multiplex PCR; TCRdb stores in-frame clones only, minus some. Here the sample spans over 110,000 clones, roughly 85% being singletons. V gene TRBV4-3 combines with J gene TRBJ2-7; the match to TRBD1 covers 7 bases. The receptor was isolated from a human donor who had recovered from COVID-19. The source material was peripheral blood, sampled after recovery from COVID-19. The CDR3 DNA reads as TGCGCCAGCAGCCAAGATCGACAGGGCCCCTACGAGCAGTACTTC. Protein: CASSQDRQGPYEQYF.